Listed below are T cell receptor beta chains from one sample, sequenced in a study of blood T cells in healthy people across ages. TCRdb passed the 5' RACE reads through MiXCR, listing each CDR3 protein once. The repertoire has about 800,000 distinct CDR3 sequences, 58% of them found once; the top ten carry 22%. Sequenced material: blood. These receptor sequences come from a man in his thirties or forties in good health. The CDR3 runs from the conserved cysteine through the conserved F or W. D genes are given only for firm matches.

V: TRBV4-2
D: NA
J: TRBJ1-6
CDR3: CASSLQSARDHSSPLHF

V: TRBV7-9
D: TRBD1
J: TRBJ2-2
CDR3: CASSPGIQTGLTGELFF

V: TRBV28
D: TRBD1
J: TRBJ2-7
CDR3: CASRRQGYEQYF

V: TRBV4-1
D: NA
J: TRBJ2-1
CDR3: CASSQAREQFF

V: TRBV18
D: NA
J: TRBJ1-2
CDR3: CASSSEPYGYTF

V: TRBV4-3
D: NA
J: NA
CDR3: CASSQGFGLAETQYF

V: TRBV12-3/TRBV12-4
D: NA
J: TRBJ2-3
CDR3: CASSPRAASTDTQYF

V: TRBV27
D: NA
J: TRBJ1-4
CDR3: CASSYYFATNEKLFF

V: TRBV4-1
D: NA
J: TRBJ2-3
CDR3: CASSQDSYLTDTQYF

V: TRBV20-1
D: TRBD1
J: TRBJ2-7
CDR3: CSAPFPGQGTNEQYF

V: TRBV7-7
D: TRBD1
J: TRBJ2-5
CDR3: CASSENRDSQYF

V: TRBV6-5
D: NA
J: TRBJ1-1
CDR3: CASSYSSPAREAFF

V: TRBV3-1
D: TRBD2
J: NA
CDR3: CASSPHWGDSGSKHEQYF

V: TRBV7-2
D: TRBD2
J: TRBJ2-7
CDR3: CVSSSTSGTYEQYF

V: TRBV7-9
D: TRBD2
J: TRBJ2-1
CDR3: CASSNQQGLAGPSSHNEQFF

V: TRBV6-5
D: NA
J: TRBJ2-7
CDR3: CASSYSQGPYEQYF

V: TRBV9
D: TRBD2
J: TRBJ2-3
CDR3: CASSVGSGGHTDTQYF

V: TRBV29-1
D: TRBD2
J: TRBJ2-3
CDR3: CSVGGLAVTDTQYF

V: TRBV5-6
D: NA
J: TRBJ2-7
CDR3: CASSSRTTNEQYF

V: TRBV6-5
D: TRBD2
J: TRBJ2-1
CDR3: CASSYVSSSGKPYNEQFF

V: TRBV30
D: TRBD2
J: TRBJ2-7
CDR3: CAWGLAAEQYF

V: TRBV2
D: NA
J: TRBJ2-1
CDR3: CASRETGSSYNEQFF

V: TRBV30
D: NA
J: TRBJ2-3
CDR3: CAWNPNRDTQYF

V: TRBV20-1
D: NA
J: TRBJ1-4
CDR3: CSAGGMTGLEKLFF

V: TRBV12-3/TRBV12-4
D: TRBD1
J: TRBJ2-3
CDR3: CASSSDREPGSGTDTQYF

V: TRBV7-9
D: NA
J: TRBJ2-3
CDR3: CAIVSGTERDSTFTDTQYF

V: TRBV20-1
D: NA
J: TRBJ2-7
CDR3: CSASESGSYEQYF

V: TRBV10-3
D: NA
J: TRBJ1-1
CDR3: CAISSLPQVMNTEAFF

V: TRBV29-1
D: NA
J: TRBJ2-1
CDR3: CSVDAGPYEQFF

V: TRBV15
D: NA
J: TRBJ2-7
CDR3: CATSRDPRSGRYNEQYF

V: TRBV29-1
D: NA
J: TRBJ2-1
CDR3: CSVGLSDNEQFF

V: TRBV11-1
D: NA
J: TRBJ2-4
CDR3: CASSLTIDRTYEQYF

V: TRBV19
D: TRBD2
J: TRBJ2-1
CDR3: CASTHSGRGFEQFF

V: TRBV15
D: TRBD2
J: TRBJ2-1
CDR3: CATSRDRTSGSPLIYNEQFF

V: TRBV7-3
D: NA
J: TRBJ2-5
CDR3: CASSFDSGETQYF

V: TRBV4-3
D: TRBD2
J: TRBJ2-2
CDR3: CASSQSGTSGRARTGELFF

V: TRBV5-1
D: TRBD1
J: TRBJ1-4
CDR3: CASPLGYRGLTNEKLFF

V: TRBV7-8
D: NA
J: TRBJ2-5
CDR3: CASSLEKEQQYF

V: TRBV13
D: NA
J: TRBJ1-4
CDR3: CASRQQGLGEKLFF

V: TRBV7-2
D: TRBD2
J: NA
CDR3: CASSQLAGGKYEQYF

V: TRBV29-1
D: NA
J: TRBJ2-1
CDR3: CSVVSNEQFF

V: TRBV5-1
D: NA
J: TRBJ1-1
CDR3: CASLSRENTEAFF

V: TRBV20-1
D: NA
J: TRBJ2-1
CDR3: CSAKVVGQVNEQFF

V: TRBV12-3/TRBV12-4
D: NA
J: TRBJ1-2
CDR3: CATRSNYGYTF

V: TRBV20-1
D: NA
J: TRBJ1-1
CDR3: CSASRAVGPNEAFF

V: TRBV4-3
D: NA
J: TRBJ1-2
CDR3: CASSQDQRRGYGYTF

V: TRBV4-2
D: NA
J: TRBJ1-2
CDR3: CASSQVPQFGLYGYTF

V: TRBV7-3
D: NA
J: TRBJ1-2
CDR3: CASSSPGQGRDGYTF

V: TRBV13
D: TRBD1
J: TRBJ2-1
CDR3: CANSPTGQGSGNEQFF

V: TRBV20-1
D: NA
J: TRBJ2-1
CDR3: CSAPSHLSYNEQFF

V: TRBV28
D: NA
J: TRBJ2-6
CDR3: CASSVISGANVLTF

V: TRBV9
D: TRBD2
J: NA
CDR3: CASSAGGGSDIQYF

V: TRBV20-1
D: NA
J: TRBJ2-1
CDR3: CSAIPPLVYEQFF

V: TRBV30
D: NA
J: NA
CDR3: CAWSAQETQYF